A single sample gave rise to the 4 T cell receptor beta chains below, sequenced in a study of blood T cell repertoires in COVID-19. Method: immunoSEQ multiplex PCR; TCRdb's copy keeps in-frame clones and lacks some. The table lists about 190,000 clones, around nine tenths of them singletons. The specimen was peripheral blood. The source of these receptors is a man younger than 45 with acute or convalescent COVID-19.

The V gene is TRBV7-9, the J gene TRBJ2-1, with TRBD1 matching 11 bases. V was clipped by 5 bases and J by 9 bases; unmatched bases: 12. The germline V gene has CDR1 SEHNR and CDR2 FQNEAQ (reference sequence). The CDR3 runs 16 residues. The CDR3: CASSLSRDRGLGEQFF. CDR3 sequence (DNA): TGTGCCAGCAGCCTCAGCCGGGACAGGGGGTTGGGTGAGCAGTTCTTC.

The CDR3 spells CSASTSRQNNQPQHF. CDR3 nucleotides: TGCAGTGCTAGTACTAGCCGACAGAACAATCAGCCCCAGCATTTT. The chain recombines TRBV20-1 with TRBJ1-5, with D perhaps TRBD1 (5 bases). From germline, CDR1 is DFQATT and CDR2 SNEGSKA (reference sequence). Trimming cost V 3 bases and J 3 bases, with 15 bases left between them. This CDR3 contains 15 residues.

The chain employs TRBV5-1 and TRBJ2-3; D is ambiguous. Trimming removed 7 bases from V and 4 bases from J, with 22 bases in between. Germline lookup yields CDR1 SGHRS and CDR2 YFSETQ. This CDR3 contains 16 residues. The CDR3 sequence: CASSSMVASVADTQYF. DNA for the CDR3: TGCGCCAGCTCTTCTATGGTAGCTTCCGTGGCAGATACGCAGTATTTT.

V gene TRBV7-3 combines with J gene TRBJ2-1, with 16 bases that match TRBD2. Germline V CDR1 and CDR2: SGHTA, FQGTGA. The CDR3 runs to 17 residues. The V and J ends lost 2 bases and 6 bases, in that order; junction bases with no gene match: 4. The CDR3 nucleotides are TGTGCCAGCAGCTTAGTCGGGACTAGCGGGAGGGGCAATGAGCAGTTCTTC. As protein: CASSLVGTSGRGNEQFF.